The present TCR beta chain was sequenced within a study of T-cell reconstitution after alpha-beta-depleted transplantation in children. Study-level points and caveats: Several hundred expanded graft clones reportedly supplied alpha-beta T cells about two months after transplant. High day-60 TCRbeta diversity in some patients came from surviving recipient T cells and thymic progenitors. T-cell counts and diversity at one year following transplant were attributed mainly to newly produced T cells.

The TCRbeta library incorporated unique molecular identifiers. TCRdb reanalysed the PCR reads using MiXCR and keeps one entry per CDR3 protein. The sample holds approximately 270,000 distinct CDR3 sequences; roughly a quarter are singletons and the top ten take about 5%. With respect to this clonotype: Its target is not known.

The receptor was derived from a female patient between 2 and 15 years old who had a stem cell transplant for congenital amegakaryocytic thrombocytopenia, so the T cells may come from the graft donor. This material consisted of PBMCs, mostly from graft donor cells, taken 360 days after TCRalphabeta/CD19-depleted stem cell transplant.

CDR3 residues: CASSLIQEDTIYF. Here the CDR3 DNA reads TGCGCCAGCAGCTTGATACAGGAGGACACCATATATTTT. The chain links TRBV5-1 to TRBJ1-3, with D maybe TRBD1 (5 bases). The CDR3 sequence is 13 residues long. CDR1 is SGHRS and CDR2 is YFSETQ in the germline V gene. V was shortened by 1 base and J by 8 bases, with 10 bases between the two germline ends.